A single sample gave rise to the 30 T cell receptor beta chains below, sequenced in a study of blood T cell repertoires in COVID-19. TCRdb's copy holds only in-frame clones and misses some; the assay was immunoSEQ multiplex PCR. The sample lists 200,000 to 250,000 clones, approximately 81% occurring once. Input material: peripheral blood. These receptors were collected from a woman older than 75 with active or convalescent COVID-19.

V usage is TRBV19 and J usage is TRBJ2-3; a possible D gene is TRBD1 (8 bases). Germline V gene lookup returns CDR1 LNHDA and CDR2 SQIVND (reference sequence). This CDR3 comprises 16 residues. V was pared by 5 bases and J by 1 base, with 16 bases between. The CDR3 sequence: CASSRTGGRGTDTQYF. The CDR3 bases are TGTGCCAGTAGTCGTACAGGGGGGAGGGGCACAGATACGCAGTATTTT.

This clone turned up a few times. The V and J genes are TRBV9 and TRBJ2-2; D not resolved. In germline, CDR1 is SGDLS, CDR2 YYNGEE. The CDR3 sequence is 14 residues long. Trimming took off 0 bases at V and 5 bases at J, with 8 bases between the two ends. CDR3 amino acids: CASSVAPGTGELFF. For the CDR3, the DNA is TGTGCCAGCAGCGTAGCTCCAGGAACCGGGGAGCTGTTTTTT.

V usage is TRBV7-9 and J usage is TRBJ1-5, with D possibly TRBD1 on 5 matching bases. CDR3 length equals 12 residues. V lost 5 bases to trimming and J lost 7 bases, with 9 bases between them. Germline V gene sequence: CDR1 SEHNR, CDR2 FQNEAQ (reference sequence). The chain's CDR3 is CASSVDSQPQHF. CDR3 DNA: TGTGCCAGCAGCGTAGACAGCCAGCCCCAGCATTTT.

The CDR3 DNA follows: TGCAGTGCTAGTCGATGGGCGATGAATGAGCAGTTCTTC. Protein sequence: CSASRWAMNEQFF. The gene calls are TRBV20-1 and TRBJ2-1; D is undetermined. Germline CDR1 reads DFQATT; CDR2 reads SNEGSKA (reference sequence). Trimming stripped 3 bases from V and 7 bases from J, with 13 bases between. This CDR3 is built from 13 residues.

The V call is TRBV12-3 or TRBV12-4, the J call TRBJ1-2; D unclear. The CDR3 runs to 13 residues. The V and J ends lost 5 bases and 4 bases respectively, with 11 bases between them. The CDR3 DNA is TGTGCCAGCAGTCAACAGACCCTCTATGGCTACACCTTC. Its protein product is CASSQQTLYGYTF.

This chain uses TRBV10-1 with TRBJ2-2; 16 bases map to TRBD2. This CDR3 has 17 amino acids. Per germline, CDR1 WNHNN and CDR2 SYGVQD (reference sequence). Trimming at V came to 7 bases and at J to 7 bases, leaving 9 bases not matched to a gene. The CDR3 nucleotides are TGCGCCAGCATGGGGACTAGCGGGAGGGCCCTCCGCGGGGAGCTGTTTTTT. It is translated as CASMGTSGRALRGELFF.

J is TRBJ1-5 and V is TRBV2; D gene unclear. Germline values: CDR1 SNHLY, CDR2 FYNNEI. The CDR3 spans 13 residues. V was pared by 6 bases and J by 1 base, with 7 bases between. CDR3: CASREQSNQPQHF. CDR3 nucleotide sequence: TGTGCCAGCAGAGAACAGAGCAATCAGCCCCAGCATTTT. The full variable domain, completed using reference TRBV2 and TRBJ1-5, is EPEVTQTPSHQVTQMGQEVILRCVPISNHLYFYWYRQILGQKVEFLVSFYNNEISEKSEIFDDQFSVERPDGSNFTLKIRSTKLEDSAMYFCASREQSNQPQHFGDGTRLSIL.

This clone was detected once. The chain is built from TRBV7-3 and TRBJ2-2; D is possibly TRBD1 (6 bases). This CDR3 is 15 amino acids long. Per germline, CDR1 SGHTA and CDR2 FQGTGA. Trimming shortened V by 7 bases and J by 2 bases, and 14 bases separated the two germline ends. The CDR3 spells CASTPGHTNTGELFF. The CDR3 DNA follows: TGTGCCAGCACCCCGGGACACACCAACACCGGGGAGCTGTTTTTT.

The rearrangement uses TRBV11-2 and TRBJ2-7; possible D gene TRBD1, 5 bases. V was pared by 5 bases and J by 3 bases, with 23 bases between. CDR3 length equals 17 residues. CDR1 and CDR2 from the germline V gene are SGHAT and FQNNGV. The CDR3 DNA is TGTGCCAGCAGCCTCCCCTGGGGCCACACAGGAGACTACGAGCAGTACTTC. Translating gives CASSLPWGHTGDYEQYF. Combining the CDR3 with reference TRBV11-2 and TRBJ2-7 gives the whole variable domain EAGVAQSPRYKIIEKRQSVAFWCNPISGHATLYWYQQILGQGPKLLIQFQNNGVVDDSQLPKDRFSAERLKGVDSTLKIQPAKLEDSAVYLCASSLPWGHTGDYEQYFGPGTRLTVT.

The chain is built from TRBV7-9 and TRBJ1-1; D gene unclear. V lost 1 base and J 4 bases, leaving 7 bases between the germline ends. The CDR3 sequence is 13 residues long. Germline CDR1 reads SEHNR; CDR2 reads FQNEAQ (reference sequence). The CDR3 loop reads CASSLVEGTEAFF. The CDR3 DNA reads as TGTGCCAGCAGCTTAGTTGAGGGCACTGAAGCTTTCTTT.

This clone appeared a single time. This chain's CDR3 is CASSLGGTGSSYEQYF. CDR3 nucleotide sequence: TGCGCCAGCAGCTTGGGGGGAACAGGGAGCTCCTACGAGCAGTACTTC. The chain joins TRBV5-1 to TRBJ2-7; a possible D gene is TRBD1 (6 bases). Trimming removed 0 bases at V and 0 bases at J, with 13 bases between. In germline, CDR1 is SGHRS, CDR2 YFSETQ. The CDR3 covers 16 residues.

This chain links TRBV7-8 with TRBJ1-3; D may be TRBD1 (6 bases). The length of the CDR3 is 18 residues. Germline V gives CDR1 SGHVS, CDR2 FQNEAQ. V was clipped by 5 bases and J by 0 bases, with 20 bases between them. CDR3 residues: CASSEQGRDIFSGNTIYF. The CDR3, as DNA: TGTGCCAGCAGCGAACAGGGAAGGGACATCTTCTCTGGAAACACCATATATTTT.

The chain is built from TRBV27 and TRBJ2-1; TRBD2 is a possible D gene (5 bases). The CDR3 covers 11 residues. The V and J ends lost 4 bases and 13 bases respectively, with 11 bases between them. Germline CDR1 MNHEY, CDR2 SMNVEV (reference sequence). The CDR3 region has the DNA TGTGCCAGCAGTTCTCAGAGGGTACAGTTCTTC. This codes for CASSSQRVQFF.

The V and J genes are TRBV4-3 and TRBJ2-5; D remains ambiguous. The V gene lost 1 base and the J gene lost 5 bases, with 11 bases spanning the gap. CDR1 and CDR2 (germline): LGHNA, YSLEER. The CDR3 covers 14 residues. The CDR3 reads CASSQALTGETQYF. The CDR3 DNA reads TGCGCCAGCAGCCAAGCGTTGACGGGTGAGACCCAGTACTTC.

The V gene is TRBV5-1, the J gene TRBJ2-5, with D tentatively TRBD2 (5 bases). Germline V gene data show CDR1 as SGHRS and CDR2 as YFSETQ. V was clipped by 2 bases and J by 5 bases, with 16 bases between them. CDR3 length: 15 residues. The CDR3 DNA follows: TGCGCCAGCAGCTTAAGGGTGGCTAGCCCGGAGACCCAGTACTTC. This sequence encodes CASSLRVASPETQYF. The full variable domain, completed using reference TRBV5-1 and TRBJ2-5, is KAGVTQTPRYLIKTRGQQVTLSCSPISGHRSVSWYQQTPGQGLQFLFEYFSETQRNKGNFPGRFSGRQFSNSRSEMNVSTLELGDSALYLCASSLRVASPETQYFGPGTRLLVL.

The CDR3 coding sequence is TGTGCCAGCAGCTCCCCCGGGGGAGGGGAAAAACTGTTTTTT. It is translated as CASSSPGGGEKLFF. The chain links TRBV5-4 to TRBJ1-4; D may be TRBD1 (5 bases). Trimming took off 3 bases at V and 8 bases at J, with 14 bases between the two ends. This CDR3 has 14 amino acids. CDR1 and CDR2 (germline): SGHNT, YYREEE (reference sequence).

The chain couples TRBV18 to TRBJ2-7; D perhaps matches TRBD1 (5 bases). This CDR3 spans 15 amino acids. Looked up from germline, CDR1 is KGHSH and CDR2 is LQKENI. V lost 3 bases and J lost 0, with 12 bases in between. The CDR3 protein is CASSPDSLFSYEQYF. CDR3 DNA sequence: TGTGCCAGCTCACCCGACAGCCTCTTCTCCTACGAGCAGTACTTC.

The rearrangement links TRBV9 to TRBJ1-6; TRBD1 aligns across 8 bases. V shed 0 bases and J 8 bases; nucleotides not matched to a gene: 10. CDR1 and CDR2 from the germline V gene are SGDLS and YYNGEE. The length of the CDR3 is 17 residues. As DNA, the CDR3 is TGTGCCAGCAGCGTAGCCGGACAGGGAGGAGGGCATTCACCCCTCCACTTT. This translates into CASSVAGQGGGHSPLHF.

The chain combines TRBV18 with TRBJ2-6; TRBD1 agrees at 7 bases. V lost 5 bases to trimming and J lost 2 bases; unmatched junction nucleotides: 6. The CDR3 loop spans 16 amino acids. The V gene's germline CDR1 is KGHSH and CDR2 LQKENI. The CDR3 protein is CASSSRTGAGANVLTF. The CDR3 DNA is TGTGCCAGCTCATCTCGAACAGGGGCTGGGGCCAACGTCCTGACTTTC. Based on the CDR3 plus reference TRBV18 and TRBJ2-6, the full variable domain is NAGVMQNPRHLVRRRGQEARLRCSPMKGHSHVYWYRQLPEEGLKFMVYLQKENIIDESGMPKERFSAEFPKEGPSILRIQQVVRGDSAAYFCASSSRTGAGANVLTFGAGSRLTVL.

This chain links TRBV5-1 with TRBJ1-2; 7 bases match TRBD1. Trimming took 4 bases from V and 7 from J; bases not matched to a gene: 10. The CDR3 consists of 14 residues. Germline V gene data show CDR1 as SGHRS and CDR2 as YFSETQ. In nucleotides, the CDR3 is TGCGCCAGCAGCCCGGACCTGACAGGGATTGGCTACACCTTC. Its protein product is CASSPDLTGIGYTF.

The DNA of the CDR3 is TGTGCCAGCAGTTCGTCCGCTCGCGGGAACACCATATATTTT. This sequence encodes CASSSSARGNTIYF. The gene calls are TRBV28 and TRBJ1-3; D remains unclear. CDR3 length equals 14 residues. V shed 4 bases and J shed 7 bases, with 14 bases lying between them. CDR1 is MDHEN and CDR2 is SYDVKM in the germline V gene.

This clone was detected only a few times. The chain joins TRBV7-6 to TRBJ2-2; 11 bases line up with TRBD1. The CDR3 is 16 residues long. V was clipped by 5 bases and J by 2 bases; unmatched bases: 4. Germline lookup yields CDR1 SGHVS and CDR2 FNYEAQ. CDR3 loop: CASSARTGGNTGELFF. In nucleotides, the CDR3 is TGTGCCAGCAGCGCCCGGACAGGGGGCAACACCGGGGAGCTGTTTTTT. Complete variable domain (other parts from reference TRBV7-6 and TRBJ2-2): GAGVSQSPRYKVTKRGQDVALRCDPISGHVSLYWYRQALGQGPEFLTYFNYEAQQDKSGLPNDRFSAERPEGSISTLTIQRTEQRDSAMYRCASSARTGGNTGELFFGEGSRLTVL.

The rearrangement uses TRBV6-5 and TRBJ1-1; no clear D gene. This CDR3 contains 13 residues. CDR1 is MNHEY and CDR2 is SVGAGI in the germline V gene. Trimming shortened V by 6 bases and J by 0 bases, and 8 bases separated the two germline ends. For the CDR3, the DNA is TGTGCCAGCAGGGCGGTCCTGAACACTGAAGCTTTCTTT. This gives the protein CASRAVLNTEAFF.

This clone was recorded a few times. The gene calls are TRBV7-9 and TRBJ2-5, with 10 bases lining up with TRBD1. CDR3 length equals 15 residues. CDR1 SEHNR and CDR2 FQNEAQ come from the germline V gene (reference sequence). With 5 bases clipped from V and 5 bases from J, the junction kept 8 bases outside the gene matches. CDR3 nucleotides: TGTGCCAGCAGCGGGACGACAGGGGGCCGGGAGACCCAGTACTTC. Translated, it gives CASSGTTGGRETQYF.

The CDR3 DNA reads as TGTGCCAGCTCACCACCGAGGTTTAGCGGGGGATTTGGTACGCAGTATTTT. Its translation is CASSPPRFSGGFGTQYF. The V gene is TRBV18, the J gene TRBJ2-3; 9 bases line up with TRBD2. The V gene's germline CDR1 is KGHSH and CDR2 LQKENI. CDR3 length equals 17 residues. The ends lost 0 bases at V and 8 bases at J; junction bases unmatched: 12.

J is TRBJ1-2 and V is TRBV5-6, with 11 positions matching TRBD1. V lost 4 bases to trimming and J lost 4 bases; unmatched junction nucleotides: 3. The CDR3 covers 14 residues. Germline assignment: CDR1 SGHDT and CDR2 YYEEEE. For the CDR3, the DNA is TGTGCCAGCAGCGGGACAGGGGGTGGCTATGGCTACACCTTC. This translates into CASSGTGGGYGYTF.

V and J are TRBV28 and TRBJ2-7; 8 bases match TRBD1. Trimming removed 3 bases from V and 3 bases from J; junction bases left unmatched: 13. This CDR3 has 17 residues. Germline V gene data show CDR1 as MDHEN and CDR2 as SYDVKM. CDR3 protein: CASSFPTRGRVVYEQYF. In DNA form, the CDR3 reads TGTGCCAGCAGTTTCCCCACCAGGGGGCGCGTGGTCTACGAGCAGTACTTC. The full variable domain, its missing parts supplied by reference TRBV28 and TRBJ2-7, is DVKVTQSSRYLVKRTGEKVFLECVQDMDHENMFWYRQDPGLGLRLIYFSYDVKMKEKGDIPEGYSVSREKKERFSLILESASTNQTSMYLCASSFPTRGRVVYEQYFGPGTRLTVT.

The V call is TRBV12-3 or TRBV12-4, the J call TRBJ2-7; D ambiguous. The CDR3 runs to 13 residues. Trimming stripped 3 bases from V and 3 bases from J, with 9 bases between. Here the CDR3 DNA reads TGTGCCAGCAGTTTGGCGGCCATCTACGAGCAGTACTTC. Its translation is CASSLAAIYEQYF.

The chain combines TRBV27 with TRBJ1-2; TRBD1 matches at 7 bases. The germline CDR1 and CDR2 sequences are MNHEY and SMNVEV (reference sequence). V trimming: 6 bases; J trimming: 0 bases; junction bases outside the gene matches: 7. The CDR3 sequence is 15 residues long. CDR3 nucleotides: TGTGCCAGCAGCTCGGGACAGACATCTAACTATGGCTACACCTTC. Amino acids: CASSSGQTSNYGYTF.

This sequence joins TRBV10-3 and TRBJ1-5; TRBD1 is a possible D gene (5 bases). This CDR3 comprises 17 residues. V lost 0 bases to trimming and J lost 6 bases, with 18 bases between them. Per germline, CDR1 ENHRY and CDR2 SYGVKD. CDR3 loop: CAISESTRGGEGQPQHF. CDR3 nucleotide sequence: TGTGCCATCAGTGAGTCGACTCGGGGAGGGGAAGGTCAGCCCCAGCATTTT.